These 16 T cell receptor beta chains were all obtained from the same sample, sequenced in a study of cytomegalovirus exposure and HLA in healthy donors. TCRdb's table, derived via immunoSEQ multiplex PCR, lists solely in-frame clones and lacks some. Of approximately 170,000 clones in the sample, roughly 89% were seen once. The sequenced sample consisted of PBMCs. The source is a woman aged 18-29 years in good health and CMV-seropositive.

The rearrangement links TRBV19 to TRBJ2-2, with no clear D. The CDR3 length is 17 residues. Germline CDR1 reads LNHDA; CDR2 reads SQIVND (reference sequence). The V end lost 2 bases, the J end lost 3 bases, and 16 bases lay between the germline ends. The CDR3 reads CASSIWSRIAYTGELFF. Written as DNA, the CDR3 is TGTGCCAGTAGTATATGGTCCCGGATAGCCTACACCGGGGAGCTGTTTTTT.

This rearrangement joins TRBV25-1 to TRBJ1-3, with D hard to call. CDR1 and CDR2 (germline): MGHDK, SYGVNS. There are 18 residues in the CDR3. V was shortened by 2 bases and J by 0 bases, with 17 bases between the two germline ends. CDR3 sequence (DNA): TGTGCCAGCAGTGAACCTCCGCGGGCGGGAGCCTCTGGAAACACCATATATTTT. This gives the protein CASSEPPRAGASGNTIYF.

This clone was seen only once. The gene calls are TRBV4-2 and TRBJ2-6; 11 bases line up with TRBD2. This CDR3 has 19 residues. Germline loops: CDR1 LGHNA, CDR2 YNFKEQ. J was trimmed by 0 bases and V by 3 bases; bases with no gene match: 7. CDR3: CASSQQGLAARSGANVLTF. CDR3 nucleotide sequence: TGTGCCAGCAGCCAGCAGGGACTAGCGGCGCGCTCTGGGGCCAACGTCCTGACTTTC.

V gene TRBV7-9 combines with J gene TRBJ1-1; D is possibly TRBD1 (5 bases). CDR3 length: 11 residues. Germline lookup yields CDR1 SEHNR and CDR2 FQNEAQ (reference sequence). V was clipped by 6 bases and J by 8 bases, with 10 bases between them. CDR3 protein: CASSRKGEAFF. CDR3 coding DNA: TGTGCCAGCAGTCGCAAGGGGGAAGCTTTCTTT.

In its sample, this clone was seen once. This sequence joins TRBV10-3 and TRBJ2-7, with a tentative D call TRBD1 (6 bases). This CDR3 comprises 13 residues. Per the germline V gene, CDR1 is ENHRY and CDR2 is SYGVKD. The V and J ends lost 5 bases and 1 base respectively, with 9 bases between them. The CDR3 loop is CAISNTGSYEQYF. CDR3 DNA: TGTGCCATCAGTAACACAGGGTCCTACGAGCAGTACTTC.

CDR3 in DNA: TGTGCCAGCAGCTTGGGCGGGGGGAGCACCTACGAGCAGTACTTC. This codes for CASSLGGGSTYEQYF. The V and J genes are TRBV7-6 and TRBJ2-7; the match to TRBD2 covers 8 bases. The V segment lost 3 bases and the J segment 2 bases; nucleotides outside the gene matches: 6. Per germline, CDR1 SGHVS and CDR2 FNYEAQ. The length of the CDR3 is 15 residues.

The chain carries TRBV6-5 and TRBJ1-6, with 10 bases fitting TRBD1. CDR3 length: 16 amino acids. V shed 2 bases and J 13 bases; nucleotides not matched to a gene: 11. Germline loops: CDR1 MNHEY, CDR2 SVGAGI. The CDR3 DNA follows: TGTGCCAGCAGTTACGGGGACAGGGGCTCTCCTTTTCCCCTCCACTTT. Amino acid sequence: CASSYGDRGSPFPLHF.

The chain carries TRBV29-1 and TRBJ1-2; D not certain. V was cut by 3 bases and J by 7 bases, with 18 bases left in between. Per the germline V gene, CDR1 is SQVTM and CDR2 is ANQGSEA. This CDR3 comprises 14 residues. For the CDR3, the DNA is TGCAGCGTTGATATCGACGGCCTTGGCGGTGGCTACACCTTC. Its translation: CSVDIDGLGGGYTF. Based on the CDR3 plus reference TRBV29-1 and TRBJ1-2, the full variable domain is SAVISQKPSRDICQRGTSLTIQCQVDSQVTMMFWYRQQPGQSLTLIATANQGSEATYESGFVIDKFPISRPNLTFSTLTVSNMSPEDSSIYLCSVDIDGLGGGYTFGSGTRLTVV.

V gene TRBV5-6 combines with J gene TRBJ2-7, with 12 bases identical to TRBD2. The ends lost 3 bases at V and 4 bases at J; junction bases unmatched: 5. This CDR3 has 15 residues. The germline V gene has CDR1 SGHDT and CDR2 YYEEEE. The CDR3 here is CASSSGLAGPYEQYF. The CDR3 region has the DNA TGTGCCAGCAGCTCTGGACTAGCGGGACCATACGAGCAGTACTTC.

This chain uses TRBV10-3 with TRBJ1-2; D remains unclear. V lost 4 bases and J 4 bases, leaving 7 bases between the germline ends. Germline CDR1 ENHRY, CDR2 SYGVKD. This CDR3 contains 12 residues. CDR3 in amino acids: CAISVGSYGYTF. CDR3 bases: TGTGCCATCAGTGTCGGGAGCTATGGCTACACCTTC.

The chain has TRBV6-5 and TRBJ2-1; 8 bases line up with TRBD2. Germline values: CDR1 MNHEY, CDR2 SVGAGI. J lost 9 bases, V lost 2 bases, and 6 bases had no gene match. The CDR3 is 14 amino acids. The CDR3 protein is CASSYKREWVEQFF. The CDR3 region has the DNA TGTGCCAGCAGTTACAAGCGGGAGTGGGTTGAGCAGTTCTTC.

The V call is TRBV7-8, the J call TRBJ1-3, with D possibly being TRBD1 (5 bases). V was clipped by 3 bases and J by 3 bases, with 12 bases between them. There are 15 residues in the CDR3. CDR1 is SGHVS and CDR2 is FQNEAQ in the germline V gene. DNA for the CDR3: TGTGCCAGCAGCTTCAGCGGGGCCGGTGGAAACACCATATATTTT. Protein product: CASSFSGAGGNTIYF.

V gene TRBV29-1 combines with J gene TRBJ2-1; D is tentatively TRBD1 or TRBD2 (9 bases each). The CDR3 runs to 19 residues. Germline V gives CDR1 SQVTM, CDR2 ANQGSEA. V was cut by 7 bases and J by 1 base, with 29 bases left in between. CDR3 nucleotide sequence: TGCAGCGGAAACGCCGGGACAGGGCTTGCGGGGGGGTCCTACAATGAGCAGTTCTTC. Amino acid sequence: CSGNAGTGLAGGSYNEQFF.

The gene calls are TRBV4-1 and TRBJ1-1, with D perhaps matching TRBD1 (6 bases). V dropped 2 bases and J dropped 8 bases, with 12 bases sitting between them. The CDR3 contains 13 residues. Germline V lookup: CDR1 MGHRA, CDR2 YSYEKL. The CDR3 DNA is TGCGCCAGCAGCCAATCAAGGGGGGGCGAAGCTTTCTTT. Protein sequence: CASSQSRGGEAFF.

On this clone: At the DNA level, this CDR3 is encoded by other sequences in the same sample as well. The chain is built from TRBV5-6 and TRBJ2-7; D ambiguous. V was clipped by 0 bases and J by 2 bases, with 9 bases between them. Germline CDR1 SGHDT, CDR2 YYEEEE. This CDR3 comprises 14 residues. In DNA form, the CDR3 reads TGTGCCAGCAGCTTGGGTACGGGTGCCTACGAGCAGTACTTC. It translates to CASSLGTGAYEQYF.

A remark on this clone: Distinct nucleotide sequences in the sample also encode this CDR3. The chain employs TRBV18 and TRBJ2-5; D is perhaps TRBD1 (7 bases). The CDR3 is made up of 13 amino acids. Germline assignment: CDR1 KGHSH and CDR2 LQKENI. V was cut by 6 bases and J by 5 bases, with 13 bases left in between. Written as DNA, the CDR3 is TGTGCCAGCTCTCTACAGGGGAGGGAGACCCAGTACTTC. The encoded protein is CASSLQGRETQYF. Drawing the rest from reference TRBV18 and TRBJ2-5, the complete variable domain is NAGVMQNPRHLVRRRGQEARLRCSPMKGHSHVYWYRQLPEEGLKFMVYLQKENIIDESGMPKERFSAEFPKEGPSILRIQQVVRGDSAAYFCASSLQGRETQYFGPGTRLLVL.